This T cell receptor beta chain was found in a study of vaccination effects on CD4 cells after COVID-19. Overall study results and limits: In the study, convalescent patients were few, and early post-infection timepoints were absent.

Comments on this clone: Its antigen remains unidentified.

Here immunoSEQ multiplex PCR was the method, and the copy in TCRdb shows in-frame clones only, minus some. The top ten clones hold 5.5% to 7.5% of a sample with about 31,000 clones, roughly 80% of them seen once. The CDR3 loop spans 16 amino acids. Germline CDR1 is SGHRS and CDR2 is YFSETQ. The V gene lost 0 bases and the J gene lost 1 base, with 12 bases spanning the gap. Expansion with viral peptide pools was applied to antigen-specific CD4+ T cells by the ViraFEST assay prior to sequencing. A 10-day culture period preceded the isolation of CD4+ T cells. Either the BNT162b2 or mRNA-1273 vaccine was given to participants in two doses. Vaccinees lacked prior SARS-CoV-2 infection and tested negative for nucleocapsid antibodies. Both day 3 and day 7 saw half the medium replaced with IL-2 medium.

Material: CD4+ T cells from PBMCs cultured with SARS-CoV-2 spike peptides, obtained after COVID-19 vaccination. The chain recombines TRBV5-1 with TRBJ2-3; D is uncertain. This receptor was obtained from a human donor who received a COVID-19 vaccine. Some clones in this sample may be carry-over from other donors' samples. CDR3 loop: CASSLGAADGTDTQYF. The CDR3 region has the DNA TGCGCCAGCAGCTTGGGGGCGGCGGACGGCACAGATACGCAGTATTTT.